This entry lists 26 T cell receptor beta chains sequenced from one sample in a study of shared clonotypes between healthy human individuals. This table comes from immunoSEQ multiplex PCR, and its TCRdb copy is limited to in-frame clones, with some not included. The sample lists nearly 1,000,000 clones; approximately 80% were seen once. The sample was memory CD4+ T cells sorted from blood. Indicated subset: CD45RA-negative fraction. Every receptor here comes from a man aged 18 to 35 in good health.

The rearrangement joins TRBV5-4 to TRBJ2-5; tentative D call: TRBD1 (6 bases). The CDR3 runs 14 residues. From germline, CDR1 is SGHNT and CDR2 YYREEE (reference sequence). The ends were cut back, 4 bases at V and 0 bases at J, with 10 bases in the middle. DNA for the CDR3: TGTGCCAGCAGCACGTGGACAGACCAAGAGACCCAGTACTTC. It encodes CASSTWTDQETQYF. Full variable domain (outside the CDR3, taken from reference TRBV5-4 and TRBJ2-5): ETGVTQSPTHLIKTRGQQVTLRCSSQSGHNTVSWYQQALGQGPQFIFQYYREEENGRGNFPPRFSGLQFPNYSSELNVNALELDDSALYLCASSTWTDQETQYFGPGTRLLVL.

This clone turned up a few times. J is TRBJ2-5 and V is TRBV28, with D perhaps given as TRBD1 or TRBD2 (6 bases each). The V and J ends lost 3 bases and 8 bases respectively, with 19 bases between them. Germline CDR1 MDHEN, CDR2 SYDVKM. The CDR3 length is 15 residues. The CDR3 region is CASSFGPVGAGTQYF. DNA of the CDR3: TGTGCCAGCAGTTTTGGTCCTGTGGGGGCGGGAACCCAGTACTTC. Looking up the rest from reference TRBV28 and TRBJ2-5 gives the full variable domain: DVKVTQSSRYLVKRTGEKVFLECVQDMDHENMFWYRQDPGLGLRLIYFSYDVKMKEKGDIPEGYSVSREKKERFSLILESASTNQTSMYLCASSFGPVGAGTQYFGPGTRLLVL.

CDR3 nucleotides: TGTGCCAGCAGTCCACATCAGGAATCTAATGAAAAACTGTTTTTT. The encoded protein is CASSPHQESNEKLFF. The V gene is TRBV27, the J gene TRBJ1-4, with D uncertain. The CDR3 sequence is 15 residues long. Germline V CDR1 and CDR2: MNHEY, SMNVEV (reference sequence). V was cut by 5 bases and J by 3 bases, with 13 bases left in between. The complete variable domain, with remaining parts taken from reference TRBV27 and TRBJ1-4, reads EAQVTQNPRYLITVTGKKLTVTCSQNMNHEYMSWYRQDPGLGLRQIYYSMNVEVTDKGDVPEGYKVSRKEKRNFPLILESPSPNQTSLYFCASSPHQESNEKLFFGSGTQLSVL.

This rearrangement joins TRBV2 to TRBJ1-5; D not certain. Germline-derived CDR1 and CDR2 are SNHLY and FYNNEI. The CDR3 is made up of 13 amino acids. V lost 5 bases, J lost 2 bases, and 7 bases lay in between. CDR3 nucleotides: TGTGCCAGCAGTCAGGAGGGCAATCAGCCCCAGCATTTT. The encoded protein is CASSQEGNQPQHF.

The V and J genes are TRBV5-1 and TRBJ2-7; tentative D call: TRBD2 (6 bases). CDR1 and CDR2 (germline): SGHRS, YFSETQ. The CDR3 runs 16 residues. Trimming pared 4 bases from V and 3 bases from J, leaving 20 bases between. The CDR3 nucleotides are TGCGCCAGCAGCCCCCGGGAGCAGGGCACAAACTACGAGCAGTACTTC. It yields the protein CASSPREQGTNYEQYF.

The chain uses TRBV16 and TRBJ2-1, with D possibly matching TRBD2 (5 bases). CDR3 size: 14 residues. The V end was cut by 0 bases, the J end by 5 bases, with 8 bases between. CDR1 and CDR2 (germline): KGHSY, FQNENV. The CDR3 DNA reads TGTGCCAGCAGCCAATCAGCGGCCCACAATGAGCAGTTCTTC. Protein: CASSQSAAHNEQFF.

The count of this clone is one. A single base separates this from a much larger clone, so it may be a read error. V gene TRBV6-5 combines with J gene TRBJ2-6, with D hard to call. Between the trimmed V and J ends, which lost 4 bases and 0 bases, there was a span of 4 bases. In germline, CDR1 is MNHEY, CDR2 SVGAGI. This CDR3 has 14 residues. Written as DNA, the CDR3 is TGTGCCAGCAGTTGGCTCTCTGGGGCCAACGTCCTGACTTTC. This encodes CASSWLSGANVLTF.

The chain couples TRBV30 to TRBJ1-4; D gene unclear. The germline V gene encodes CDR1 GTSNPN and CDR2 SVGIG (reference sequence). V was pared by 4 bases and J by 4 bases, with 13 bases between. The CDR3 is 14 amino acids. Here the CDR3 DNA reads TGTGCCTGGACCAGCAACGGTAATAATGAAAAACTGTTTTTT. It codes for CAWTSNGNNEKLFF.

This clone was seen more than once but under ten times. Other nucleotide sequences in the sample specify the same CDR3. The CDR3 DNA is TGCGCCAGCAGTCCAGACAGGGGGTCTGGCTACACCTTC. As protein: CASSPDRGSGYTF. The chain employs TRBV10-1 and TRBJ1-2, with 9 bases aligning to TRBD1. The CDR3 consists of 13 residues. V shed 5 bases, J shed 7 bases, and the junction held 5 bases outside the gene matches. The V gene's germline CDR1 is WNHNN and CDR2 SYGVQD (reference sequence).

This chain uses TRBV6-5 with TRBJ1-1, with D uncertain. CDR1 MNHEY and CDR2 SVGAGI come from the germline V gene. V lost 5 bases to trimming and J lost 0 bases, with 10 bases between them. This CDR3 has 14 amino acids. The CDR3 reads CASSRTPMNTEAFF. CDR3 DNA sequence: TGTGCCAGCAGTCGAACTCCTATGAACACTGAAGCTTTCTTT.

This clone was seen more than once but under ten times. The chain links TRBV19 to TRBJ1-2; 8 nucleotides line up with TRBD1. CDR1 is LNHDA, CDR2 SQIVND, per germline (reference sequence). The CDR3 length is 13 residues. V dropped 6 bases and J dropped 8; count of bases not matched to a gene: 8. CDR3 DNA: TGTGCCAGTAGCCCTGACAGGGGAGACGGCTACACCTTC. It is translated as CASSPDRGDGYTF.

V is TRBV11-2 and J is TRBJ2-5; 7 nucleotides match TRBD1. Germline trimming cut 5 bases from V and 11 bases from J; bases unmatched to any gene: 5. The CDR3 runs to 11 residues. CDR1 and CDR2 (germline): SGHAT, FQNNGV. Here the CDR3 reads CASSATGEQYF. The DNA of the CDR3 is TGTGCCAGCAGCGCAACAGGGGAGCAGTACTTC.

The chain combines TRBV12-5 with TRBJ2-1; TRBD1 matches 9 bases. The germline V gene has CDR1 LGHNT and CDR2 FRNRAP. This CDR3 contains 15 residues. V shed 6 bases and J 0 bases; nucleotides not matched to a gene: 3. The CDR3 loop is CASGTGQGSYNEQFF. CDR3 nucleotides: TGTGCTAGTGGGACGGGACAGGGCTCCTACAATGAGCAGTTCTTC. Based on the CDR3 plus reference TRBV12-5 and TRBJ2-1, the full variable domain is DARVTQTPRHKVTEMGQEVTMRCQPILGHNTVFWYRQTMMQGLELLAYFRNRAPLDDSGMPKDRFSAEMPDATLATLKIQPSEPRDSAVYFCASGTGQGSYNEQFFGPGTRLTVL.

The rearrangement links TRBV7-2 to TRBJ2-1; 10 bases map to TRBD2. CDR3 length: 15 residues. The V and J ends lost 5 bases and 10 bases, in that order; junction bases with no gene match: 11. Per the germline V gene, CDR1 is SGHTA and CDR2 is FQGNSA. The CDR3 spells CASSQGGLATSEQFF. CDR3 nucleotide sequence: TGTGCCAGCAGCCAGGGGGGACTAGCGACAAGCGAGCAGTTCTTC.

The chain employs TRBV5-6 and TRBJ1-5; 9 bases are shared with TRBD1. This CDR3 has 13 residues. The J segment lost 6 bases and the V segment lost 7 bases, leaving 5 bases of the junction unmatched. Germline V gene sequence: CDR1 SGHDT, CDR2 YYEEEE. Here the CDR3 DNA reads TGTGCCAGCGGCAGGACAGGGGTTCAGCCCCAGCATTTT. As protein: CASGRTGVQPQHF.

The chain employs TRBV15 and TRBJ2-1, with D possibly matching TRBD2 (6 bases). This CDR3 is built from 18 residues. Trimming pared 3 bases from V and 0 bases from J, leaving 18 bases between. The germline V gene encodes CDR1 LNHNV and CDR2 YYDKDF (reference sequence). CDR3 sequence reads: CATSSLAFLSSSYNEQFF. CDR3 nucleotide sequence: TGTGCCACCAGCAGCCTAGCGTTTTTATCCAGCTCCTACAATGAGCAGTTCTTC.

The CDR3 here is CAWGRPRAWADTQYF. In DNA form, the CDR3 reads TGTGCCTGGGGACGACCCAGGGCATGGGCAGATACGCAGTATTTT. V and J are TRBV30 and TRBJ2-3; TRBD1 might be the D (5 bases). This CDR3 has 15 amino acids. Looked up from germline, CDR1 is GTSNPN and CDR2 is SVGIG (reference sequence). The V and J ends lost 5 bases and 4 bases respectively, with 19 bases between them.

About this clone itself: The identical CDR3 is also encoded by other nucleotide sequences in the sample. This rearrangement joins TRBV5-1 to TRBJ1-3, with D tentatively TRBD1 (6 bases). This CDR3 region has 14 residues. Germline V gene data show CDR1 as SGHRS and CDR2 as YFSETQ. V was pared by 2 bases and J by 2 bases, with 8 bases between. This CDR3 reads CASSLQGTGNTIYF. CDR3 coding DNA: TGCGCCAGCAGCTTACAGGGCACTGGAAACACCATATATTTT.

Details on this clone: Given a much more abundant clone one base away, this may be a read error. The missing conserved phenylalanine or tryptophan at the end of this CDR3 makes a read error likely. The DNA is left out, because the CDR3 cannot be placed on it with certainty; the CDR3 is given as TCRdb lists it. V gene TRBV30 combines with J gene TRBJ1-1. The CDR3 is 11 amino acids long, termini counted. CDR1 and CDR2 from the germline V gene are GTSNPN and SVGIG (reference sequence). Here the CDR3 reads CAWSVGGHTFL.

With regard to this clone: Other DNA sequences in the sample encode the same CDR3. This chain links TRBV6-5 with TRBJ2-6; D is uncertain. Trimming left V 6 bases short and J 1 base short, with 4 bases between. Germline V gene sequence: CDR1 MNHEY, CDR2 SVGAGI. This CDR3 is 13 amino acids long. In nucleotides, the CDR3 is TGTGCCAGCAGCTTATCTGGGGCCAACGTCCTGACTTTC. Translated: CASSLSGANVLTF.

The chain employs TRBV9 and TRBJ2-1; D gene ambiguous. V was trimmed by 0 bases and J by 4 bases, leaving 8 bases between them. The CDR3 runs to 14 residues. The germline gives CDR1 SGDLS, CDR2 YYNGEE. CDR3 region: CASSVAPEYNEQFF. As DNA, the CDR3 is TGTGCCAGCAGCGTAGCCCCAGAGTACAATGAGCAGTTCTTC.

The chain joins TRBV7-9 to TRBJ1-1, with 8 bases aligning to TRBD1. CDR3 length: 14 amino acids. Germline CDR1 is SEHNR and CDR2 is FQNEAQ (reference sequence). V trimming: 5 bases; J trimming: 5 bases; junction bases outside the gene matches: 7. The CDR3 region is CASSIGTGRTEAFF. CDR3 nucleotides: TGTGCCAGCAGCATCGGGACAGGTCGGACTGAAGCTTTCTTT.

The chain uses TRBV2 and TRBJ1-1, with D unresolved. CDR3 length: 14 residues. The germline gives CDR1 SNHLY, CDR2 FYNNEI. V was trimmed by 7 bases and J by 1 base, leaving 13 bases between them. As DNA, the CDR3 is TGTGCCAGCACTTTTGGTCAGTCGAACACTGAAGCTTTCTTT. This encodes CASTFGQSNTEAFF.

The chain links TRBV4-1 to TRBJ2-3, with 8 bases aligning to TRBD2. This CDR3 comprises 16 residues. Looked up from germline, CDR1 is MGHRA and CDR2 is YSYEKL. The trim removed 4 bases at V and 2 bases at J, leaving 8 bases unmatched. DNA for the CDR3: TGCGCCAGCAGCCGAGACGGGAGGGCCCTCACAGATACGCAGTATTTT. It encodes CASSRDGRALTDTQYF.

The chain is built from TRBV5-1 and TRBJ1-1; TRBD1 matches at 9 bases. Trimming removed 7 bases from V and 1 base from J; junction bases left unmatched: 11. The CDR3 sequence is 16 residues long. Germline CDR1 is SGHRS and CDR2 is YFSETQ. The CDR3 is CASRKGQGKGNTEAFF. CDR3 in DNA: TGCGCCAGCCGTAAGGGACAGGGAAAGGGGAACACTGAAGCTTTCTTT.

The genes are TRBV5-4 and TRBJ2-7, with TRBD1 matching 9 bases. Germline V gene data show CDR1 as SGHNT and CDR2 as YYREEE (reference sequence). Trimming removed 4 bases from V and 6 bases from J; junction bases left unmatched: 11. The CDR3 loop spans 15 amino acids. The DNA of the CDR3 is TGTGCCAGCAGCCAAGGGCGGGACAGGGTAGGCGAGCAGTACTTC. Its protein product is CASSQGRDRVGEQYF.